This TCR beta chain was retrieved from a study of cytomegalovirus exposure and HLA in healthy donors. This CDR3 contains 13 residues. From germline, CDR1 is SEHNR and CDR2 FQNEAQ (reference sequence). With 1 base removed from V and 5 bases from J, the gap between germline ends came to 8 bases. Findings and limits, study-wide: Later analysis identified a missense DCLRE1C variant that was linked to TCR beta V- and J-gene trimming. Most CMV-associated TCR beta chains were later found to appear HLA-restricted.

60 Vbeta and 13 Jbeta primers were used in PCR. The protocol was immunoSEQ multiplex PCR, while the TCRdb copy is restricted to in-frame clones and leaves out a portion. This table has some 150,000 clones, over 75% appearing once. About this clone: The antigen is unknown.

The sequence derives from a man in his forties or fifties in good health and CMV-seronegative. The specimen sequenced was PBMCs. J is TRBJ1-1 and V is TRBV7-9, with D unresolved. CDR3 amino acids: CASSLERGTEAFF. The CDR3 region has the DNA TGTGCCAGCAGCTTAGAGCGTGGAACTGAAGCTTTCTTT.